The rows below give T cell receptor beta chains drawn from one sample of a study of radiation and T cells in renal cell carcinoma. This table comes from immunoSEQ multiplex PCR, and its TCRdb copy is limited to in-frame clones, with some not included. The sample gives 100,000 to 150,000 clones, roughly four fifths of which show up once; roughly 5% is in the top ten. The sample was blood, taken from a patient whose treatment included radiotherapy and nephrectomy. These receptors all stem from a man aged 45-60 years with renal cell carcinoma. CDR3s include the opening cysteine and the closing phenylalanine or tryptophan. The D gene is left open where the match is weak. Some rows mark clone size as missing; the rest say once, few, many or name a class of expanded clone.

J gene | clone size | V gene | D gene | CDR3 protein | CDR3 DNA
TRBJ2-1 | once | TRBV19 | TRBD1 | CASSIRGPSYNEQFF | TGTGCCAGTAGTATCAGGGGGCCATCCTACAATGAGCAGTTCTTC
TRBJ1-3 | . | TRBV7-9 | . | CASSLESGGNTIYF | TGTGCCAGCAGCTTAGAGAGCGGCGGAAACACCATATATTTT
TRBJ2-6 | . | TRBV27 | . | CASSDWGAGANVLTF | TGTGCCAGCAGTGACTGGGGTGCTGGGGCCAACGTCCTGACTTTC
TRBJ2-2 | . | TRBV9 | . | CASSAALTGELFF | TGTGCCAGCAGTGCCGCTCTCACCGGGGAGCTGTTTTTT
TRBJ2-1 | once | TRBV5-4 | . | CASSLDSGGDNEQFF | TGTGCCAGCAGCTTGGACAGCGGAGGGGACAATGAGCAGTTCTTC
TRBJ1-2 | . | TRBV5-1 | TRBD1 | CASSQGTGFIFSDGYTF | TGCGCCAGCAGCCAGGGGACAGGGTTTATCTTCTCGGATGGCTACACCTTC
TRBJ1-2 | . | TRBV27 | . | CASNPRGPAPYGYTF | TGTGCCAGCAATCCAAGGGGACCGGCCCCCTATGGCTACACCTTC
TRBJ2-1 | . | TRBV27 | . | CASWAPGLPRGFF | TGTGCCAGCTGGGCCCCGGGACTTCCCAGGGGGTTCTTC
TRBJ2-6 | . | TRBV14 | . | CASSQMQSGANVLTF | TGTGCCAGCAGCCAAATGCAGTCTGGGGCCAACGTCCTGACTTTC
TRBJ1-1 | . | TRBV18 | . | CASSPPQGTNTEAFF | TGTGCCAGCTCACCACCGCAGGGCACGAACACTGAAGCTTTCTTT
TRBJ2-5 | few | TRBV28 | TRBD2 | CASSFSGGQTQYF | TGTGCCAGCAGTTTTTCGGGAGGTCAGACCCAGTACTTC
TRBJ2-1 | . | TRBV4-2 | . | CASSQDFGAYNEQFF | TGTGCCAGCAGCCAAGATTTTGGAGCGTACAATGAGCAGTTCTTC
TRBJ1-3 | . | TRBV28 | TRBD1 | CASSTAGQGHGNTIYF | TGTGCCAGCAGTACTGCGGGACAGGGGCACGGAAACACCATATATTTT
TRBJ1-6 | few | TRBV6-5 | . | CASSLQGFSSPLHF | TGTGCCAGCAGCCTACAGGGTTTTAGTTCACCCCTCCACTTT
TRBJ1-6 | . | TRBV2 | . | CASRVNGARSPLHF | TGTGCCAGCCGTGTCAACGGGGCTCGTTCACCCCTCCACTTT
TRBJ2-7 | . | TRBV12-1 | . | CASSFGLAGYEQYF | TGTGCCAGCAGCTTTGGCCTAGCGGGCTACGAGCAGTACTTC
TRBJ2-3 | . | TRBV10-3 | TRBD2 | CAISELAGGYGDTQYF | TGTGCCATCAGTGAACTAGCGGGGGGTTACGGAGATACGCAGTATTTT
TRBJ2-2 | . | TRBV4-3 | TRBD2 | CASSPGLAGGPSGELFF | TGCGCCAGCAGCCCAGGACTAGCGGGGGGGCCGAGCGGGGAGCTGTTTTTT
TRBJ1-4 | . | TRBV6-5 | . | CASSYSRNNEKLFF | TGTGCCAGCAGTTACTCAAGGAATAATGAAAAACTGTTTTTT
TRBJ2-1 | . | TRBV12-5 | TRBD1 | CASGAGTATLDEQFF | TGTGCTAGTGGTGCCGGGACAGCAACTTTGGATGAGCAGTTCTTC
TRBJ2-3 | . | TRBV18 | . | CASSPETGSTDTQYF | TGTGCCAGCTCACCAGAAACAGGTAGCACAGATACGCAGTATTTT
TRBJ2-7 | . | TRBV6-1 | TRBD2 | CASRLARTEYEQYF | TGTGCCAGCCGACTAGCGCGAACTGAATACGAGCAGTACTTC
TRBJ2-1 | few | TRBV2 | TRBD2 | CASRKREGHEQFF | TGTGCCAGCAGGAAGCGGGAGGGCCATGAGCAGTTCTTC
TRBJ2-2 | . | TRBV5-1 | . | CASSLQDTGELFF | TGCGCCAGCAGCTTACAAGACACCGGGGAGCTGTTTTTT
TRBJ2-3 | . | TRBV5-5 | . | CASSFSRGTDTQYF | TGTGCCAGCAGCTTTTCCCGGGGAACAGATACGCAGTATTTT
TRBJ1-5 | . | TRBV18 | TRBD1 | CASSPPGQANQPQHF | TGTGCCAGCTCACCACCCGGACAGGCCAATCAGCCCCAGCATTTT
TRBJ1-4 | many | TRBV30 | . | CAWSVLGRGEKLFF | TGTGCCTGGAGTGTATTGGGGAGAGGTGAAAAACTGTTTTTT
TRBJ2-7 | . | TRBV4-2 | . | CASSQGVSYEQYF | TGTGCCAGCAGCCAAGGGGTGTCCTACGAGCAGTACTTC
TRBJ2-7 | . | TRBV6-6 | . | CASSSWETYEQYF | TGTGCCAGCTCCTCCTGGGAGACCTACGAGCAGTACTTC
TRBJ1-5 | . | TRBV5-6 | . | CASSLSGHPYSNQPQHF | TGTGCCAGCAGCTTGTCGGGACACCCTTATAGCAATCAGCCCCAGCATTTT
TRBJ1-1 | . | TRBV4-1 | . | CASQRGRGENTEAFF | TGCGCCAGCCAACGAGGGAGGGGCGAGAACACTGAAGCTTTCTTT
TRBJ1-1 | few | TRBV18 | TRBD1 | CASSGQGLSEAFF | TGTGCCAGCTCAGGACAGGGTTTGTCTGAAGCTTTCTTT
TRBJ1-1 | . | TRBV5-5 | . | CASSPGAGSEAFF | TGTGCCAGCAGCCCTGGTGCGGGCAGTGAAGCTTTCTTT
TRBJ1-5 | once | TRBV19 | . | CASSIALSGQPQHF | TGTGCCAGTAGTATCGCCCTTTCTGGACAGCCCCAGCATTTT
TRBJ1-2 | . | TRBV5-1 | TRBD1 | CASSSDRNNNYGYTF | TGCGCCAGCAGCTCGGACAGGAATAATAACTATGGCTACACCTTC
TRBJ2-2 | . | TRBV28 | TRBD2 | CASSRTSENTGELFF | TGTGCCAGCAGTAGGACTAGCGAGAACACCGGGGAGCTGTTTTTT